This T cell receptor beta chain was found in a study of liver allograft versus peripheral blood T cells. For the study at large: T cell receptor repertoires in transplanted livers were compared with those in recipients' peripheral blood.

TCRdb fed the reads into MiXCR, producing one record per CDR3 protein. The data contain 8,500 to 9,500 distinct CDR3 sequences, about a fifth of them seen just once; the ten biggest clones take up 5% to 6%. With regard to this clonotype: Its antigen is unidentified.

General study points: Differences were reported between the T cell receptor repertoires inside liver allografts and those that were detected in peripheral blood.

This CDR3 is built from 15 residues. Trimming pared 5 bases from V and 7 bases from J, leaving 17 bases between. CDR1 and CDR2 (germline): SEHNR, FQNEAQ (reference sequence). The chain couples TRBV7-9 to TRBJ1-4, with a tentative D call TRBD1 (5 bases). This TCR was recovered from a human patient who had a liver transplant. T cells may partly derive from the graft donor. The CDR3 nucleotides are TGTGCCAGCAGCCCCCTACAGGAAGGAGGTGAAAAACTGTTTTTT. As protein: CASSPLQEGGEKLFF.